This entry concerns a single TCR beta chain. This sample is drawn from a study of blood T cell repertoires in COVID-19. Study details: In each case, the material was cDNA or gDNA derived from T cells, B-cell-depleted T cells, or PBMCs.

Under the authors' procedure: Nucleated cell number was recorded as an estimate derived from reference gene primer amplification. The table came from immunoSEQ multiplex PCR; TCRdb's copy has only in-frame clones and leaves some out. The V and J calls and clone size come from that table; D and trimming were worked out from the DNA. The table has roughly 80,000 clones, 90% to 95% seen once. The clonotype originates from a woman between 50 and 59 years old in a cohort sampled during active COVID-19. The sample comprised peripheral blood.

DNA for the CDR3: TGCGCCAGCAGCTCTGGACTAGCGGGGGGCGGTGAGCAGTTCTTC. It specifies CASSSGLAGGGEQFF. J is TRBJ2-1 and V is TRBV5-1; TRBD2 matches at 14 bases. The germline gives CDR1 SGHRS, CDR2 YFSETQ. The ends lost 3 bases at V and 9 bases at J; junction bases unmatched: 5. The CDR3 length is 15 residues. Combining the CDR3 with reference TRBV5-1 and TRBJ2-1 gives the whole variable domain KAGVTQTPRYLIKTRGQQVTLSCSPISGHRSVSWYQQTPGQGLQFLFEYFSETQRNKGNFPGRFSGRQFSNSRSEMNVSTLELGDSALYLCASSSGLAGGGEQFFGPGTRLTVL.